One and the same sample provided the 8 T cell receptor beta chains below, sequenced in a study of response to subunit inactivated influenza vaccine. TCRdb itself ran the RT-PCR reads through MiXCR, one entry per CDR3 protein. Among around 790,000 distinct CDR3 sequences listed, 21% were seen once. The specimen comprised PBMCs from blood, sampled 4 to 6 days after vaccination. Every receptor here comes from a middle-aged man who received an inactivated influenza vaccine.

J is TRBJ2-7 and V is TRBV5-1; 7 nucleotides agree with TRBD1. This CDR3 spans 13 amino acids. Per germline, CDR1 SGHRS and CDR2 YFSETQ. Losses at the gene ends were 5 bases for V and 3 bases for J; bases not matched to a gene: 5. CDR3 nucleotide sequence: TGCGCCAGCAGGGCCGGGGACAGCTACGAGCAGTACTTC. Encoded protein: CASRAGDSYEQYF.

The chain joins TRBV10-1 to TRBJ2-1; the D is unclear. Trimming left V 0 bases short and J 7 bases short, with 7 bases between. CDR1 WNHNN and CDR2 SYGVQD come from the germline V gene (reference sequence). The CDR3 is 13 residues long. The CDR3 bases are TGCGCCAGCAGTGAGTCCACATGGAATGAGCAGTTCTTC. This sequence encodes CASSESTWNEQFF.

This clonotype has a handful of counts. The chain links TRBV24-1 to TRBJ1-5; D is unclear. The CDR3 is made up of 14 amino acids. V lost 3 bases, J lost 6 bases, and 11 bases lay in between. CDR1 KGHDR and CDR2 SFDVKD come from the germline V gene. CDR3 DNA sequence: TGTGCCACCAGTGATCCTGGGCTGGCTCAGCCCCAGCATTTT. It codes for CATSDPGLAQPQHF.

As concerns this clonotype: It may be a read error: a sequence one base away is much more abundant. V gene TRBV20-1 combines with J gene TRBJ2-1, with 7 bases identical to TRBD1. The germline V gene has CDR1 DFQATT and CDR2 SNEGSKA (reference sequence). This CDR3 spans 15 amino acids. The CDR3 region has the DNA TGCAGTGCTAGAGATCCGACAGGGTACTACGATGAGCAGTTCTTC. Translation gives CSARDPTGYYDEQFF.

This clonotype appeared many times. The rearrangement uses TRBV15 and TRBJ2-7; 11 bases are shared with TRBD2. This CDR3 contains 17 residues. From germline, CDR1 is LNHNV and CDR2 YYDKDF (reference sequence). Trimming took 0 bases from V and 4 from J; bases not matched to a gene: 8. As DNA, the CDR3 is TGTGCCACCAGCAGAGAACTAGCGGGAGAGGTTCCTTACGAGCAGTACTTC. The encoded protein is CATSRELAGEVPYEQYF.

The rearrangement uses TRBV29-1 and TRBJ2-1, with 11 bases that match TRBD2. J lost 7 bases, V lost 7 bases, and 6 bases had no gene match. The CDR3 totals 13 residues. Per the germline V gene, CDR1 is SQVTM and CDR2 is ANQGSEA. The CDR3 bases are TGCAGCGCCAGGACTAGCGGGTTGAATGAGCAGTTCTTC. Translation: CSARTSGLNEQFF.

In its sample, this clonotype was seen many times. CDR3 nucleotides: TGTGCCAGCACCCCGTGGAATGGAAACACCATATATTTT. Translating gives CASTPWNGNTIYF. The rearrangement links TRBV7-9 to TRBJ1-3; D call uncertain. With 7 bases removed from V and 3 bases from J, the gap between germline ends came to 10 bases. Per the germline V gene, CDR1 is SEHNR and CDR2 is FQNEAQ (reference sequence). This CDR3 has 13 residues.

The chain employs TRBV7-9 and TRBJ2-7; TRBD2 agrees at 7 bases. Germline loops: CDR1 SEHNR, CDR2 FQNEAQ (reference sequence). The CDR3 has 14 amino acids. The V gene end was trimmed by 3 bases and the J gene end by 2 bases; junction bases not matched to a gene: 4. The chain's CDR3 is CASSFRTSPYEQYF. The CDR3 coding sequence is TGTGCCAGCAGCTTCAGGACTAGTCCCTACGAGCAGTACTTC.